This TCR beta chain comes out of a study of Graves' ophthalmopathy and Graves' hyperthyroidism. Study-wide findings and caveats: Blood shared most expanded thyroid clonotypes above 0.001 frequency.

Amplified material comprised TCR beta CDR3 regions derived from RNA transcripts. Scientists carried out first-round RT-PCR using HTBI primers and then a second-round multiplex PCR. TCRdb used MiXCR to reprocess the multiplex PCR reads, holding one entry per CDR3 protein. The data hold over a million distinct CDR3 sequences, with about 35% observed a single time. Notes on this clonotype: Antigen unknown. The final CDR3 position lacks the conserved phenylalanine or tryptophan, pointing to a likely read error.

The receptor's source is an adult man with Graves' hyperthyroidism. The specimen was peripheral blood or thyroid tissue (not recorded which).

DNA of the CDR3: TGTGCCAGCAGCTCTGGGCCATTGGATCAGCCCCAGCATCTT. This sequence encodes CASSSGPLDQPQHL. The chain joins TRBV11-2 to TRBJ1-5; D remains ambiguous. This CDR3 is 14 amino acids long. Deletions cut 4 bases from V and 5 bases from J, with 12 bases between. CDR1 is SGHAT and CDR2 is FQNNGV in the germline V gene.